The 27 T cell receptor beta chains in this list originate from one sample, sequenced in a study of cytomegalovirus exposure and HLA in healthy donors. Researchers ran the PCR with 60 Vbeta and 13 Jbeta primers. Generated by immunoSEQ multiplex PCR, the TCRdb table keeps only in-frame clones and is missing some. The sample contains around 270,000 clones, approximately 80% of which appear only once. The sample taken for sequencing was PBMCs. The source is a girl aged 2 to 10 in good health and CMV-seronegative.

V and J are TRBV27 and TRBJ1-1; no definite D call. This CDR3 region has 13 residues. Trimming removed 5 bases at V and 10 bases at J, with 17 bases between. Germline values: CDR1 MNHEY, CDR2 SMNVEV (reference sequence). In DNA, the CDR3 is TGTGCCAGCAGTCGCACAGAAGGCGAATCAGCTTTCTTT. The encoded protein is CASSRTEGESAFF.

This chain links TRBV5-1 with TRBJ2-3, with no clear D. With 2 bases removed from V and 7 bases from J, the gap between germline ends came to 5 bases. The CDR3 covers 11 residues. Germline loops: CDR1 SGHRS, CDR2 YFSETQ. CDR3 DNA sequence: TGCGCCAGCAGCTTCCAGTATACGCAGTATTTT. This codes for CASSFQYTQYF.

J is TRBJ2-7 and V is TRBV28; 11 nucleotides align to TRBD2. J was trimmed by 7 bases and V by 3 bases; bases with no gene match: 11. Germline V gene data show CDR1 as MDHEN and CDR2 as SYDVKM. This CDR3 has 16 amino acids. DNA of the CDR3: TGTGCCAGCAGTTTCCCATTAGCGGGAGGGCCAAGGGAGCAGTACTTC. Encoded protein: CASSFPLAGGPREQYF.

This clone came up once. The rearrangement uses TRBV6-1 and TRBJ1-2; D is unresolved. CDR3 length: 13 residues. Germline V lookup: CDR1 MNHNS, CDR2 SASEGT. V was trimmed by 3 bases and J by 4 bases, leaving 9 bases between them. As DNA, the CDR3 is TGTGCCAGCAGTGAGGGTACAGTCTATGGCTACACCTTC. It is translated as CASSEGTVYGYTF.

This sequence joins TRBV7-6 and TRBJ2-3; 12 bases agree with TRBD2. Germline values: CDR1 SGHVS, CDR2 FNYEAQ. This CDR3 is built from 17 residues. Trimming cost V 4 bases and J 2 bases; bases outside gene matches: 7. The CDR3 spells CASSSRLAGDPTDTQYF. The CDR3 DNA sequence: TGTGCCAGCAGCTCCAGACTAGCGGGGGATCCCACAGATACGCAGTATTTT.

The rearrangement links TRBV18 to TRBJ2-1; 13 bases align to TRBD2. Germline CDR1 KGHSH, CDR2 LQKENI. CDR3 length equals 15 residues. The J segment lost 6 bases and the V segment lost 6 bases, leaving 5 bases of the junction unmatched. The CDR3 nucleotides are TGTGCCAGCTCCCCTACTAGCGGGAGGGCCAATGAGCAGTTCTTC. This encodes CASSPTSGRANEQFF.

This clone was seen once. The chain recombines TRBV7-2 with TRBJ1-6, with D uncertain. This CDR3 region has 14 residues. The germline V gene has CDR1 SGHTA and CDR2 FQGNSA. V lost 5 bases and J lost 2, with 7 bases in between. DNA for the CDR3: TGTGCCAGCAGCCCCACAGCCTATAATTCACCCCTCCACTTT. This sequence encodes CASSPTAYNSPLHF. The complete variable domain, with remaining parts taken from reference TRBV7-2 and TRBJ1-6, reads GAGVSQSPSNKVTEKGKDVELRCDPISGHTALYWYRQSLGQGLEFLIYFQGNSAPDKSGLPSDRFSAERTGGSVSTLTIQRTQQEDSAVYLCASSPTAYNSPLHFGNGTRLTVT.

The chain uses TRBV30 and TRBJ2-5, with 11 bases identical to TRBD1. Unmatched junction bases numbered 8, after V lost 3 bases and J lost 5 bases. This CDR3 has 15 residues. Germline assignment: CDR1 GTSNPN and CDR2 SVGIG (reference sequence). The CDR3 nucleotides are TGTGCCTGGAGCGCAGGACAGGGGGCGGGGGAGACCCAGTACTTC. Translated, it gives CAWSAGQGAGETQYF.

The chain employs TRBV4-1 and TRBJ2-3; TRBD1 agrees at 7 bases. J was trimmed by 5 bases and V by 0 bases; bases with no gene match: 8. CDR1 and CDR2 from the germline V gene are MGHRA and YSYEKL. CDR3 size: 16 residues. The CDR3 region has the DNA TGCGCCAGCAGCCAAGATGGGGCAGGGGGAAGAGATACGCAGTATTTT. Residues: CASSQDGAGGRDTQYF.

The chain joins TRBV6-1 to TRBJ1-1, with unresolved D. V was clipped by 2 bases and J by 0 bases, with 19 bases between them. This CDR3 region has 18 residues. Germline assignment: CDR1 MNHNS and CDR2 SASEGT. The CDR3 region has the DNA TGTGCCAGCAGTGAACCCCCCCGGGAACGGGTTCTGAACACTGAAGCTTTCTTT. It is translated as CASSEPPRERVLNTEAFF.

This rearrangement joins TRBV14 to TRBJ2-1; the match to TRBD2 covers 11 bases. With V trimmed by 6 bases and J by 10 bases, 8 bases remained unmatched. This CDR3 comprises 14 residues. Germline V gene sequence: CDR1 SGHDN, CDR2 FVKESK. CDR3 DNA sequence: TGTGCCAGCAGGCCTAGCGGGGGGCGGTACGAGCAGTTCTTC. This codes for CASRPSGGRYEQFF.

The chain joins TRBV9 to TRBJ2-1; 11 bases map to TRBD2. V dropped 4 bases and J dropped 10; count of bases not matched to a gene: 13. CDR3 length equals 16 residues. Germline loops: CDR1 SGDLS, CDR2 YYNGEE. CDR3 sequence: CASSKRSGRAEDEQFF. The DNA of the CDR3 is TGTGCCAGCAGCAAACGTAGCGGGAGGGCCGAGGACGAGCAGTTCTTC.

This clone came up a few times. This chain joins TRBV6-5 and TRBJ2-7; possibly TRBD1 for D (6 bases). Trimming took 0 bases from V and 2 from J, leaving 14 bases between them. The V gene's germline CDR1 is MNHEY and CDR2 SVGAGI. This CDR3 spans 16 amino acids. CDR3 loop: CASSYSRQGSAYEQYF. CDR3 nucleotide sequence: TGTGCCAGCAGTTACTCGAGGCAGGGGAGCGCCTACGAGCAGTACTTC.

The rearrangement uses TRBV19 and TRBJ1-5; the match to TRBD1 covers 8 bases. Germline loops: CDR1 LNHDA, CDR2 SQIVND (reference sequence). The J segment lost 6 bases and the V segment lost 0 bases, leaving 16 bases of the junction unmatched. CDR3 length: 19 amino acids. The CDR3 DNA reads as TGTGCCAGTAGTATAGACCCCGGACAGGGCTCAAGCCATGGTCAGCCCCAGCATTTT. Its protein product is CASSIDPGQGSSHGQPQHF.

This sequence joins TRBV7-9 and TRBJ1-1; D unclear. Germline lookup yields CDR1 SEHNR and CDR2 FQNEAQ (reference sequence). V was shortened by 5 bases and J by 2 bases, with 9 bases between the two germline ends. CDR3 length: 13 amino acids. CDR3 in DNA: TGTGCCAGCAGCCACAATCCAAACACTGAAGCTTTCTTT. Encoded protein: CASSHNPNTEAFF.

V and J are TRBV5-4 and TRBJ1-5; tentative D call: TRBD1 (5 bases). V lost 2 bases and J 1 base, leaving 10 bases between the germline ends. Germline CDR1 and CDR2: SGHNT and YYREEE (reference sequence). This CDR3 is built from 15 residues. In nucleotides, the CDR3 is TGTGCCAGCAGCTTCGGGGGGACGAGCAATCAGCCCCAGCATTTT. As protein: CASSFGGTSNQPQHF.

The V gene is TRBV28, the J gene TRBJ2-7, with D maybe TRBD2 (8 bases). V was cut by 7 bases and J by 2 bases, with 15 bases left in between. The CDR3 is made up of 14 amino acids. Germline CDR1 and CDR2: MDHEN and SYDVKM. CDR3 in amino acids: CASTGGSGTYEQYF. Written as DNA, the CDR3 is TGTGCCAGCACAGGGGGTAGCGGGACCTACGAGCAGTACTTC.

In DNA form, the CDR3 reads TGTGCCAGCAGTCCTATAGCGGCGGTCCAAGAGACCCAGTACTTC. This encodes CASSPIAAVQETQYF. The chain joins TRBV27 to TRBJ2-5; maybe TRBD2 (6 bases). Germline lookup yields CDR1 MNHEY and CDR2 SMNVEV (reference sequence). CDR3 length: 15 residues. Trimming shortened V by 5 bases and J by 1 base, and 14 bases separated the two germline ends.

The chain is built from TRBV25-1 and TRBJ1-1; D remains ambiguous. The germline V and J ends were trimmed by 0 bases and 11 bases, with 13 bases remaining between them. This CDR3 has 13 residues. In germline, CDR1 is MGHDK, CDR2 SYGVNS. The CDR3 coding sequence is TGTGCCAGCAGTGAATATGAGCTACGGGAGGCTTTCTTT. Amino acid sequence: CASSEYELREAFF.

The rearrangement links TRBV5-1 to TRBJ1-5; D might be TRBD1 (6 bases). CDR1 and CDR2 (germline): SGHRS, YFSETQ. The CDR3 totals 15 residues. Trimming took off 2 bases at V and 4 bases at J, with 13 bases between the two ends. The CDR3, as DNA: TGCGCCAGCAGCTTTATAGGGGGATGGAATCAGCCCCAGCATTTT. This translates into CASSFIGGWNQPQHF.

The chain uses TRBV27 and TRBJ2-3, with TRBD2 matching over 8 bases. CDR1 is MNHEY and CDR2 is SMNVEV in the germline V gene (reference sequence). The junction had 8 bases not matched to a gene; V was cut back by 6 bases and J by 6 bases. The CDR3 has 14 residues. CDR3 residues: CASRSGGRGDTQYF. The DNA of the CDR3 is TGTGCCAGCAGGAGCGGGGGCCGAGGGGATACGCAGTATTTT.

Points on this clone: Likely a read error: the CDR3 ends without its conserved phenylalanine or tryptophan. This chain links TRBV13 with TRBJ1-2, with D maybe TRBD1 (6 bases). Germline V gene data show CDR1 as PRHDT and CDR2 as FYEKMQ (reference sequence). The CDR3 is 15 residues long. Deletions cut 3 bases from V and 0 bases from J, with 11 bases between. CDR3 loop: CASSFRGTTNYGYTS. The CDR3 bases are TGTGCCAGCAGCTTTAGGGGGACTACTAACTATGGCTACACCTCC.

The chain couples TRBV18 to TRBJ1-2; TRBD1 might be the D (5 bases). There are 13 residues in the CDR3. The germline V gene has CDR1 KGHSH and CDR2 LQKENI. Trimming took off 6 bases at V and 5 bases at J, with 13 bases between the two ends. The CDR3 loop reads CASSPGTLYGYTF. As DNA, the CDR3 is TGTGCCAGCTCCCCCGGGACTTTGTATGGCTACACCTTC.

This clone came up a few times. The rearrangement joins TRBV7-8 to TRBJ1-1; D is uncertain. Germline V gene sequence: CDR1 SGHVS, CDR2 FQNEAQ. Trimming left V 5 bases short and J 1 base short, with 11 bases between. The CDR3 covers 14 residues. CDR3 sequence: CASSPAETNTEAFF. The CDR3 bases are TGTGCCAGCAGCCCCGCAGAAACGAACACTGAAGCTTTCTTT.

The chain links TRBV29-1 to TRBJ1-4; the match to TRBD1 covers 11 bases. Germline CDR1 and CDR2: SQVTM and ANQGSEA. Losses at the gene ends were 6 bases for V and 8 bases for J; bases not matched to a gene: 17. This CDR3 contains 17 residues. CDR3 coding DNA: TGCAGCGTGGAGACCAGGACAGGGGGCGCCGGTAGGGAAAAACTGTTTTTT. Translating gives CSVETRTGGAGREKLFF. The variable domain in full, completed from reference TRBV29-1 and TRBJ1-4, reads SAVISQKPSRDICQRGTSLTIQCQVDSQVTMMFWYRQQPGQSLTLIATANQGSEATYESGFVIDKFPISRPNLTFSTLTVSNMSPEDSSIYLCSVETRTGGAGREKLFFGSGTQLSVL.

A remark on this clone: Other nucleotide sequences from this sample produce the same CDR3. The rearrangement uses TRBV28 and TRBJ1-2; 7 bases line up with TRBD1. Trimming at V came to 5 bases and at J to 8 bases, leaving 5 bases not matched to a gene. Germline loops: CDR1 MDHEN, CDR2 SYDVKM. CDR3 length: 12 amino acids. The CDR3 DNA follows: TGTGCCAGCAGTCAGGCAGGGGGAGGCTACACCTTC. Its protein is CASSQAGGGYTF.

This clone occurred a few times. The rearrangement links TRBV7-2 to TRBJ2-2; TRBD2 aligns across 8 bases. The CDR3 extends over 14 amino acids. CDR1 and CDR2 (germline): SGHTA, FQGNSA. The junction had 6 bases not matched to a gene; V was cut back by 6 bases and J by 6 bases. The CDR3 region is CASSFRTSPGELFF. CDR3 bases: TGTGCCAGCAGTTTTAGGACTAGCCCCGGGGAGCTGTTTTTT.